The subject of this entry is one TCR beta chain. Its antigen is currently unknown. Time point here: recipient sample about 28 days before transplant, after cytoreduction. This specimen comes from a study of T cell clonotyping in hematopoietic cell transplantation. This table comes from immunoSEQ multiplex PCR, and its TCRdb copy is limited to in-frame clones, with some not included. The sample yields tens of thousands of clones, more than 75% seen once. CDR3 length: 15 amino acids. Germline V gene sequence: CDR1 LGHNA, CDR2 YNFKEQ. Trimming pared 5 bases from V and 5 bases from J, leaving 15 bases between. Broader study findings: Pathologically expanded recipient clonotypes increased progressively from day 30 to day 180 as diversity fell.

The receptor comes from a man aged 55-75 years with biphenotypic leukemia. Some clones in this sample may be carry-over from other donors' samples. Material: peripheral blood mononuclear cells, obtained before stem cell transplant. The gene calls are TRBV4-2 and TRBJ1-4; D gene uncertain. The DNA for the CDR3 is TGTGCCAGCAGCGCACAAGCGGGCCCCAATGAAAAACTGTTTTTT. As protein: CASSAQAGPNEKLFF.